Shown below are 6 T cell receptor beta chains from a single sample sequenced in a study of STAT5B mutations in CD4+ large granular lymphocyte leukemia. Produced via immunoSEQ multiplex PCR; TCRdb's table is partial and in-frame only. The table includes about 29,000 clones, around 78% detected once. Sequenced material: CD4+ T cells from blood buffy coats. The receptors come from a human donor in good health.

This clone was seen only once. The chain recombines TRBV25-1 with TRBJ2-1; D gene uncertain. This CDR3 comprises 14 residues. V lost 3 bases and J 0 bases, leaving 6 bases between the germline ends. Germline V gives CDR1 MGHDK, CDR2 SYGVNS. The CDR3 nucleotides read TGTGCCAGCAGTGACCGACTCTCCTACAATGAGCAGTTCTTC. Its protein is CASSDRLSYNEQFF. Based on the CDR3 plus reference TRBV25-1 and TRBJ2-1, the full variable domain is EADIYQTPRYLVIGTGKKITLECSQTMGHDKMYWYQQDPGMELHLIHYSYGVNSTEKGDLSSESTVSRIRTEHFPLTLESARPSHTSQYLCASSDRLSYNEQFFGPGTRLTVL.

This clone showed up just a few times. The J gene is TRBJ1-2, the V gene TRBV18, with 9 nucleotides matching TRBD1. The V and J ends lost 4 bases and 6 bases, in that order; junction bases with no gene match: 3. Germline V gives CDR1 KGHSH, CDR2 LQKENI. CDR3 length: 13 amino acids. The CDR3 sequence: CASSRTGGDGYTF. In nucleotides, the CDR3 is TGTGCCAGCTCACGTACAGGGGGCGATGGCTACACCTTC. The variable domain in full, completed from reference TRBV18 and TRBJ1-2, reads NAGVMQNPRHLVRRRGQEARLRCSPMKGHSHVYWYRQLPEEGLKFMVYLQKENIIDESGMPKERFSAEFPKEGPSILRIQQVVRGDSAAYFCASSRTGGDGYTFGSGTRLTVV.

The rearrangement uses TRBV5-1 and TRBJ2-1, with 7 bases matching TRBD1. Trimming cost V 4 bases and J 7 bases; bases outside gene matches: 11. The CDR3 is 15 residues long. Germline CDR1 is SGHRS and CDR2 is YFSETQ. The CDR3 nucleotides are TGCGCCAGCAGCCTGACAGGGATGGTGGGGAATGAGCAGTTCTTC. Protein sequence: CASSLTGMVGNEQFF.

The CDR3 coding sequence is TGTGCCAGCAGTGAAACAGGGATATCCTATGGCTACACCTTC. The encoded protein is CASSETGISYGYTF. The chain has TRBV2 and TRBJ1-2; possibly TRBD1 for D (6 bases). This CDR3 spans 14 amino acids. Germline V gene lookup returns CDR1 SNHLY and CDR2 FYNNEI. V lost 2 bases and J lost 4, with 11 bases in between.

The chain is built from TRBV18 and TRBJ2-7, with a weak D call TRBD2 (6 bases). This CDR3 spans 13 amino acids. In germline, CDR1 is KGHSH, CDR2 LQKENI. Trimming left V 1 base short and J 7 bases short, with 11 bases between. The CDR3 protein is CASSPLAGNEQYF. The CDR3 region has the DNA TGTGCCAGCTCACCACTGGCGGGAAATGAGCAGTACTTC.

This chain joins TRBV30 and TRBJ1-2; D may be TRBD1 (5 bases). CDR1 is GTSNPN, CDR2 SVGIG, per germline (reference sequence). This CDR3 is 12 amino acids long. With 5 bases removed from V and 3 bases from J, the gap between germline ends came to 10 bases. CDR3: CAWGGFDYGYTF. In DNA form, the CDR3 reads TGTGCCTGGGGGGGGTTCGACTATGGCTACACCTTC.